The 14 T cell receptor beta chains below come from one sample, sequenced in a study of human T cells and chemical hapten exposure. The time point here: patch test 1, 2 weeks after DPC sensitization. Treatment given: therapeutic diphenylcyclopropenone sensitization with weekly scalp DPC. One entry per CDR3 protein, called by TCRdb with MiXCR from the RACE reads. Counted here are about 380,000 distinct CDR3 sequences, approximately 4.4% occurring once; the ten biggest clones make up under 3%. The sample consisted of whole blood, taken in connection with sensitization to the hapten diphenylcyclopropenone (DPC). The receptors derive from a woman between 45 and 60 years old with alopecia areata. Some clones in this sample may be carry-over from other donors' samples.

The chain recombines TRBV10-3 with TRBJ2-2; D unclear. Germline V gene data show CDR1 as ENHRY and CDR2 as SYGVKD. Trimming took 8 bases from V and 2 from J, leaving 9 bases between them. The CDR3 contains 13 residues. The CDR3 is CAIRNVNTGELFF. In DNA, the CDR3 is TGTGCCATCCGGAACGTCAACACCGGGGAGCTGTTTTTT.

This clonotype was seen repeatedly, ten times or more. The CDR3 nucleotides are TGCAGTGCCCAGCGACTAGCGGCATACAATGAGCAGTTCTTC. This gives the protein CSAQRLAAYNEQFF. The chain recombines TRBV20-1 with TRBJ2-1; 9 positions agree with TRBD2. The CDR3 extends over 14 amino acids. Looked up from germline, CDR1 is DFQATT and CDR2 is SNEGSKA (reference sequence). J was trimmed by 4 bases and V by 6 bases; bases with no gene match: 7.

The CDR3 coding sequence is TGTGCCAGCAGTGAATTAGTGGGTCGACCCTACAATGAGCAGTTCTTC. Its translation is CASSELVGRPYNEQFF. The chain links TRBV6-1 to TRBJ2-1; no definite D call. Deletions cut 2 bases from V and 2 bases from J, with 13 bases between. This CDR3 has 16 residues. Germline CDR1 and CDR2: MNHNS and SASEGT.

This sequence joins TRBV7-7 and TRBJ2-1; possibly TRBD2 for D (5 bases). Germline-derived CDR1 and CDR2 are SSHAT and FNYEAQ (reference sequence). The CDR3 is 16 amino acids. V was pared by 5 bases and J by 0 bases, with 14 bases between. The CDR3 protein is CASSRRPADSYNEQFF. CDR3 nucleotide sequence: TGTGCCAGCAGCCGGCGGCCAGCGGACTCCTACAATGAGCAGTTCTTC.

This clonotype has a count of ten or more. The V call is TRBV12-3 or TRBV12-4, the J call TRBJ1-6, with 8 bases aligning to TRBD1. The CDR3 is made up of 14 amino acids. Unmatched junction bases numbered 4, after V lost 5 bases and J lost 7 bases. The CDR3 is CASSRQGTNSPLHF. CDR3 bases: TGTGCCAGCAGTCGACAGGGGACCAATTCACCCCTCCACTTT.

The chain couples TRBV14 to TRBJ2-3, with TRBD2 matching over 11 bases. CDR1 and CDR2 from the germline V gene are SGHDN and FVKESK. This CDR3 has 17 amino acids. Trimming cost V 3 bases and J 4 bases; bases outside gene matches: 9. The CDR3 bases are TGTGCCAGCAGCCACCCTATAGCGGGGGGGCCGGCAGATACGCAGTATTTT. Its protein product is CASSHPIAGGPADTQYF.

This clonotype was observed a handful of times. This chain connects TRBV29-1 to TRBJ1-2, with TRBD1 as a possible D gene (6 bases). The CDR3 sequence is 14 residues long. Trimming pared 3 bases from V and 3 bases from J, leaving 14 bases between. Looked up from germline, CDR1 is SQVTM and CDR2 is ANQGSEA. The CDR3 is CSVDDGAGDYGYTF. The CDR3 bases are TGCAGCGTTGATGATGGGGCAGGGGACTATGGCTACACCTTC.

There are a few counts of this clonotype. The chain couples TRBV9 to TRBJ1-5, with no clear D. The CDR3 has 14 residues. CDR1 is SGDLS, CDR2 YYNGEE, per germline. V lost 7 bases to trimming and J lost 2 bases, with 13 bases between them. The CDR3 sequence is CASQGCRGNQPQHF. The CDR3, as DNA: TGTGCCAGCCAAGGTTGTCGGGGCAATCAGCCCCAGCATTTT. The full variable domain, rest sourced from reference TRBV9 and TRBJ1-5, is DSGVTQTPKHLITATGQRVTLRCSPRSGDLSVYWYQQSLDQGLQFLIQYYNGEERAKGNILERFSAQQFPDLHSELNLSSLELGDSALYFCASQGCRGNQPQHFGDGTRLSIL.

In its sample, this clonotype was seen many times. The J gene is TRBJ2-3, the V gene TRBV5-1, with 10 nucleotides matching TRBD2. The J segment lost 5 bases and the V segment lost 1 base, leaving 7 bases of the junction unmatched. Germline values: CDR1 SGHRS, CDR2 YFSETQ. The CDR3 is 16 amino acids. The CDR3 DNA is TGCGCCAGCAGCTTGAATGGGGCTAGCGGGGGAGATACGCAGTATTTT. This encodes CASSLNGASGGDTQYF.

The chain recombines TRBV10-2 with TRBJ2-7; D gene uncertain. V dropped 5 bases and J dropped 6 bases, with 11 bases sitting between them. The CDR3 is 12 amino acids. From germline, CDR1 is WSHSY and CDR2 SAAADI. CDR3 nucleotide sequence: TGCGCCAGCAGTCCGGGTCAAGTCGAGCAGTACTTC. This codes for CASSPGQVEQYF.

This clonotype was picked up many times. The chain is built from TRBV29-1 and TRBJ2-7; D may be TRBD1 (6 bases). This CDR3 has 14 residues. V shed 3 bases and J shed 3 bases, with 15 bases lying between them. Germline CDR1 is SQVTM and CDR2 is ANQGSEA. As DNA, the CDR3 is TGCAGCGTTGATCCTGGGCAGGGGAACTACGAGCAGTACTTC. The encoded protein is CSVDPGQGNYEQYF.

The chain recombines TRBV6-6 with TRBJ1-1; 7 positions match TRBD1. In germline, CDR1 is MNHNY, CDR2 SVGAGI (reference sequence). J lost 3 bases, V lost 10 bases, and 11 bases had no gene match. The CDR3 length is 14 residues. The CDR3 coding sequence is TGTGCCACCCGGACAGGCGTTTTTGACACTGAAGCTTTCTTT. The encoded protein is CATRTGVFDTEAFF.

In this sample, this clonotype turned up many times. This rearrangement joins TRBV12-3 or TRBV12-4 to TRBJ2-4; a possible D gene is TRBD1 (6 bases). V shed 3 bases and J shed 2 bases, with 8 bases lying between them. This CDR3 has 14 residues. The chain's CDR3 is CASSFGGSKNIQYF. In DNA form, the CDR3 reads TGTGCCAGCAGTTTTGGGGGCTCCAAAAACATTCAGTACTTC.

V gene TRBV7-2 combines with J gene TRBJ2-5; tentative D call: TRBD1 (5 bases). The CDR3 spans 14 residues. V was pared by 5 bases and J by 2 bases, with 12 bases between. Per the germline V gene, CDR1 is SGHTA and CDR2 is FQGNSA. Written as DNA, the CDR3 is TGTGCCAGCAGCCCGAGCCGACAGCAAGAGACCCAGTACTTC. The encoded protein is CASSPSRQQETQYF.